What follows are 11 T cell receptor beta chains derived from one specimen sequenced in a study of blood T cells in healthy people across ages. A second PCR of 7 to 11 cycles used a sample-barcoded 5' primer and a J-beta primer mix. TCRdb reprocessed the 5' RACE reads with MiXCR, giving one entry per CDR3 protein. The profile shows about 1,600,000 distinct CDR3 sequences, roughly 40% of them singletons. Sequencing used blood. The receptors were sampled from a young woman in good health.

The rearrangement joins TRBV28 to TRBJ2-6; the match to TRBD2 covers 7 bases. J was trimmed by 0 bases and V by 8 bases; bases with no gene match: 13. The CDR3 loop spans 18 amino acids. The germline V gene encodes CDR1 MDHEN and CDR2 SYDVKM. The DNA of the CDR3 is TGTGCCAGCCGATTCCCTAGCGGAAAAAGCTCTGGGGCCAACGTCCTGACTTTC. Translated, it gives CASRFPSGKSSGANVLTF.

As for this clonotype: Germline and junction disagree at one end, which may indicate a read error. This chain uses TRBV4-1 with TRBJ2-1; D may correspond to TRBD1 or TRBD2 (5 bases each). Germline CDR1 MGHRA, CDR2 YSYEKL. The CDR3 length is 15 residues. This CDR3 reads CVSSQVGGSYNEQFF. The DNA for the CDR3 is TGCGTCAGCAGCCAAGTTGGGGGCTCCTACAATGAGCAGTTCTTC.

This chain links TRBV15 with TRBJ2-7; D uncertain. Germline V gene lookup returns CDR1 LNHNV and CDR2 YYDKDF (reference sequence). The CDR3 is 11 amino acids. Trimming left V 5 bases short and J 8 bases short, with 10 bases between. The CDR3 region is CATSVGMQQYF. The CDR3 DNA sequence: TGTGCCACCAGCGTAGGAATGCAGCAGTACTTC.

This clonotype was seen a few times. V usage is TRBV7-2 and J usage is TRBJ2-1; 11 bases are a match to TRBD2. After removal of 6 bases from V and 7 bases from J, the junction contained 8 bases not matched to a gene. From germline, CDR1 is SGHTA and CDR2 FQGNSA. The CDR3 is made up of 15 amino acids. The CDR3 reads CASRIAGGHGNEQFF. The CDR3 DNA is TGTGCCAGCAGGATAGCGGGGGGGCACGGTAATGAGCAGTTCTTC.

The chain couples TRBV20-1 to TRBJ1-5, with D unclear. The ends were cut back, 1 base at V and 6 bases at J, with 4 bases in the middle. The V gene's germline CDR1 is DFQATT and CDR2 SNEGSKA (reference sequence). The CDR3 has 11 amino acids. In DNA, the CDR3 is TGCAGTGCTAGAGTAGGTCAGCCCCAGCATTTT. The encoded protein is CSARVGQPQHF.

The V call is TRBV6-1, the J call TRBJ2-1; D ambiguous. V was pared by 6 bases and J by 5 bases, with 14 bases between. Germline V gene data show CDR1 as MNHNS and CDR2 as SASEGT. CDR3 length: 14 amino acids. The CDR3, as DNA: TGTGCCAGCAGCACCGGGTCCCTGGACAATGAGCAGTTCTTC. This encodes CASSTGSLDNEQFF.

In its sample, this clonotype was seen a few times. The chain combines TRBV20-1 with TRBJ1-1; D ambiguous. V gave up 4 bases and J gave up 0 bases, with 12 bases separating them. This CDR3 comprises 14 residues. Germline assignment: CDR1 DFQATT and CDR2 SNEGSKA (reference sequence). For the CDR3, the DNA is TGCAGTGCTACCGCGAGGCCCCTGAACACTGAAGCTTTCTTT. Its protein product is CSATARPLNTEAFF.

The chain joins TRBV18 to TRBJ2-2; the D gene is possibly TRBD1 (6 bases). Trimming cost V 2 bases and J 0 bases, with 7 bases left between them. Germline CDR1 and CDR2: KGHSH and LQKENI. The CDR3 contains 15 residues. CDR3: CASSPWTANTGELFF. DNA for the CDR3: TGTGCCAGCTCACCATGGACAGCGAACACCGGGGAGCTGTTTTTT.

The V and J genes are TRBV6-4 and TRBJ2-1; 7 positions match TRBD2. CDR3 length equals 15 residues. CDR1 is MRHNA, CDR2 SNTAGT, per germline. Trimming removed 0 bases from V and 7 bases from J; junction bases left unmatched: 6. The CDR3: CASSDSLPGRNEQFF. As DNA, the CDR3 is TGTGCCAGCAGTGACTCCCTACCCGGGAGGAATGAGCAGTTCTTC.

This clonotype occurred many times. The genes are TRBV6-6 and TRBJ2-3; D is unresolved. Germline loops: CDR1 MNHNY, CDR2 SVGAGI (reference sequence). Between the trimmed V and J ends, which lost 0 bases and 2 bases, there was a span of 6 bases. The CDR3 has 14 residues. DNA of the CDR3: TGTGCCAGCAGTTACTCGACTTCCACAGATACGCAGTATTTT. Translating it yields CASSYSTSTDTQYF.

This clonotype was observed a few times. V and J are TRBV7-9 and TRBJ1-2; 7 bases match TRBD1. With V trimmed by 5 bases and J by 4 bases, 7 bases remained unmatched. Germline loops: CDR1 SEHNR, CDR2 FQNEAQ (reference sequence). The CDR3 extends over 14 amino acids. The CDR3 here is CASSPGTDSYGYTF. DNA of the CDR3: TGTGCCAGCAGCCCCGGGACAGACTCCTATGGCTACACCTTC.